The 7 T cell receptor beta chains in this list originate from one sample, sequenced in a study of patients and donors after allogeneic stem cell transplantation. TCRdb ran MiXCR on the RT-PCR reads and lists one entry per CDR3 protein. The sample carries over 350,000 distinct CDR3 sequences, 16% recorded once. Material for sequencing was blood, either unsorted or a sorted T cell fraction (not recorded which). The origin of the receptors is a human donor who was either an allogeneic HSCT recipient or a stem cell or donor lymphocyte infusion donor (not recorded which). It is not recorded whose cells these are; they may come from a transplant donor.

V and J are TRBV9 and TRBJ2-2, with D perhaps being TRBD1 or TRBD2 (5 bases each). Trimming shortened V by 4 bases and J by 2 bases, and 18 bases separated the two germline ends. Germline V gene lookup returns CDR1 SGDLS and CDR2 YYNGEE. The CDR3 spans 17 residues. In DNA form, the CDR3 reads TGTGCCAGCAGCCCCCGGACCGGGGCAAAAAACACCGGGGAGCTGTTTTTT. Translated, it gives CASSPRTGAKNTGELFF.

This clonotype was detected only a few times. The CDR3 DNA sequence: TGCAGTGCCCAGACAGGGGGCGATCAGCCCCAGCATTTT. As protein: CSAQTGGDQPQHF. The chain links TRBV20-1 to TRBJ1-5; 10 nucleotides align to TRBD1. J gave up 5 bases and V 6 bases, and 4 bases lay outside the gene matches. CDR1 and CDR2 (germline): DFQATT, SNEGSKA (reference sequence). CDR3 length: 13 amino acids.

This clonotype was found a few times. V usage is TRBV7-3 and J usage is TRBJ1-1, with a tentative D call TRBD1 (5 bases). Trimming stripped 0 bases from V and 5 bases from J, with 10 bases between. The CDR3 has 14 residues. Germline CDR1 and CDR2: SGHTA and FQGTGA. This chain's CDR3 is CASSLTRGDTEAFF. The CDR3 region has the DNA TGTGCCAGCAGCTTAACTAGGGGTGATACTGAAGCTTTCTTT.

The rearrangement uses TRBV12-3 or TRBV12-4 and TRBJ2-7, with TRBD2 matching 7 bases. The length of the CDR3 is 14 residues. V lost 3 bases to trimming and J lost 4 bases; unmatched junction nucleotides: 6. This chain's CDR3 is CASSLGGRRYEQYF. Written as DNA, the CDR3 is TGTGCCAGCAGTTTGGGGGGGAGAAGGTACGAGCAGTACTTC.

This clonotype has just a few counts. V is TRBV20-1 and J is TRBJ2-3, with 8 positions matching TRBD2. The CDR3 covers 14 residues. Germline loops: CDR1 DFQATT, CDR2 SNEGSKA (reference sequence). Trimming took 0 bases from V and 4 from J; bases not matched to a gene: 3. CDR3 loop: CSARDWREADTQYF. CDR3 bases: TGCAGTGCTAGAGATTGGCGGGAGGCAGATACGCAGTATTTT.

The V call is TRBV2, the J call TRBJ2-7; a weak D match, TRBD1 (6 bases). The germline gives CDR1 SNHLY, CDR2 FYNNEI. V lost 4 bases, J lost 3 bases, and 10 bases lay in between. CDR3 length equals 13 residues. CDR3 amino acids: CASSGDTVYEQYF. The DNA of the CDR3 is TGTGCCAGCAGTGGGGACACAGTCTACGAGCAGTACTTC.

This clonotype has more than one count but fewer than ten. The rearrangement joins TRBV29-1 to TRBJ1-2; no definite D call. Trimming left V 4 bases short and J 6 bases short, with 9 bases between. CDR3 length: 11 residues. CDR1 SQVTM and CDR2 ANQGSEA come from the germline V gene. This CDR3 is CSVGHTHGYTF. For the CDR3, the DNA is TGCAGCGTTGGACATACCCATGGCTACACCTTC.